This T cell receptor (beta chain) was captured in a study of control samples from healthy donors and cancer patients. Produced via immunoSEQ multiplex PCR; TCRdb's table is partial and in-frame only. The data hold about 51,000 clones, with around nine tenths observed a single time. V was shortened by 3 bases and J by 0 bases, with 13 bases between the two germline ends. The germline V gene has CDR1 LNHDA and CDR2 SQIVND (reference sequence). CDR3 length: 16 amino acids. Sequenced input: PBMCs. This clonotype was sampled from a man aged 35 to 55 with colorectal cancer. The chain joins TRBV19 to TRBJ2-3, with TRBD2 as a possible D gene (5 bases). DNA for the CDR3: TGTGCCAGTAGTATTTGGGGAGAAACTAGCACAGATACGCAGTATTTT. Translation: CASSIWGETSTDTQYF. The whole variable domain, remainder taken from reference TRBV19 and TRBJ2-3, is DGGITQSPKYLFRKEGQNVTLSCEQNLNHDAMYWYRQDPGQGLRLIYYSQIVNDFQKGDIAEGYSVSREKKESFPLTVTSAQKNPTAFYLCASSIWGETSTDTQYFGPGTRLTVL.